The 32 T cell receptor beta chains below were found in one sample sequenced in a study of blood T cell repertoires in COVID-19. Sequencing used immunoSEQ multiplex PCR; TCRdb keeps in-frame clones, though not all of them. The sample yields about 250,000 clones, about four fifths seen once. Material: PBMCs or T cells enriched from blood (not recorded which). The receptors shown here come from a middle-aged man who had been exposed to COVID-19.

This chain joins TRBV7-9 and TRBJ1-3, with TRBD1 matching 7 bases. The V and J ends lost 5 bases and 8 bases, in that order; junction bases with no gene match: 9. This CDR3 is built from 14 residues. Germline-derived CDR1 and CDR2 are SEHNR and FQNEAQ (reference sequence). The chain's CDR3 is CASSTGQVGDTIYF. CDR3 DNA sequence: TGTGCCAGCAGCACCGGACAGGTGGGAGACACCATATATTTT.

The DNA for the CDR3 is TGTGCCAGTAGTGCCCGCCTGACCGCGGATGGCTACACCTTC. Encoded protein: CASSARLTADGYTF. The chain combines TRBV19 with TRBJ1-2; D call uncertain. CDR3 length: 14 residues. Per germline, CDR1 LNHDA and CDR2 SQIVND (reference sequence). Between the trimmed V and J ends, which lost 5 bases and 6 bases, there was a span of 16 bases.

The J gene is TRBJ2-1, the V gene TRBV19; D possibly corresponds to TRBD2 (5 bases). Germline V gene data show CDR1 as LNHDA and CDR2 as SQIVND (reference sequence). The V and J ends lost 4 bases and 4 bases respectively, with 23 bases between them. The CDR3 extends over 18 amino acids. The CDR3 DNA follows: TGTGCCAGTAGTAAGGTTTTTTCTGAGGAGCGGTTATACAATGAGCAGTTCTTC. Its protein is CASSKVFSEERLYNEQFF. The full variable domain, in which reference TRBV19 and TRBJ2-1 provide the parts outside the CDR3, is DGGITQSPKYLFRKEGQNVTLSCEQNLNHDAMYWYRQDPGQGLRLIYYSQIVNDFQKGDIAEGYSVSREKKESFPLTVTSAQKNPTAFYLCASSKVFSEERLYNEQFFGPGTRLTVL.

The chain links TRBV3-1 (or the pseudogene TRBV3-2) to TRBJ2-3, with D possibly TRBD1 on 5 matching bases. CDR3 length: 16 amino acids. Per germline, CDR1 LGHDT and CDR2 YNNKEL (reference sequence). V dropped 0 bases and J dropped 0 bases, with 10 bases sitting between them. The CDR3 protein is CASSQDSPGSTDTQYF. In DNA form, the CDR3 reads TGTGCCAGCAGCCAAGATTCACCAGGGAGCACAGATACGCAGTATTTT.

CDR3 amino acids: CASSLARITSTDTQYF. The CDR3 region has the DNA TGCGCCAGCAGCTTGGCTCGTATCACTAGCACAGATACGCAGTATTTT. The J gene is TRBJ2-3, the V gene TRBV5-1; D is unclear. CDR1 SGHRS and CDR2 YFSETQ come from the germline V gene. The ends were cut back, 0 bases at V and 0 bases at J, with 11 bases in the middle. The CDR3 consists of 16 residues.

This sequence joins TRBV19 and TRBJ2-7, with 9 bases aligning to TRBD1. The CDR3 loop spans 15 amino acids. Germline trimming cut 3 bases from V and 6 bases from J; bases unmatched to any gene: 9. Germline values: CDR1 LNHDA, CDR2 SQIVND (reference sequence). DNA for the CDR3: TGTGCCAGTAGTATCAACAGGGGGCGCAAAGTCGAGCAGTACTTC. Amino acids: CASSINRGRKVEQYF. Together with reference TRBV19 and TRBJ2-7, the CDR3 gives the full variable domain: DGGITQSPKYLFRKEGQNVTLSCEQNLNHDAMYWYRQDPGQGLRLIYYSQIVNDFQKGDIAEGYSVSREKKESFPLTVTSAQKNPTAFYLCASSINRGRKVEQYFGPGTRLTVT.

The sample holds a few counts of this clone. The chain joins TRBV3-1 (or the pseudogene TRBV3-2) to TRBJ2-7, with TRBD2 matching over 10 bases. Germline V gives CDR1 LGHDT, CDR2 YNNKEL (reference sequence). Trimming cost V 1 base and J 4 bases; bases outside gene matches: 7. This CDR3 is 16 amino acids long. CDR3: CASSQGPSGSFYEQYF. DNA for the CDR3: TGTGCCAGCAGCCAAGGGCCTAGCGGGAGTTTTTACGAGCAGTACTTC.

The J gene is TRBJ1-5, the V gene TRBV19, with unresolved D. Trimming shortened V by 7 bases and J by 8 bases, and 15 bases separated the two germline ends. Per germline, CDR1 LNHDA and CDR2 SQIVND (reference sequence). The CDR3 extends over 13 amino acids. This CDR3 is CASNPSRVEPQHF. In DNA form, the CDR3 reads TGTGCCAGTAACCCTAGCCGCGTTGAGCCCCAGCATTTT. Supplemented by reference TRBV19 and TRBJ1-5, the full variable domain reads DGGITQSPKYLFRKEGQNVTLSCEQNLNHDAMYWYRQDPGQGLRLIYYSQIVNDFQKGDIAEGYSVSREKKESFPLTVTSAQKNPTAFYLCASNPSRVEPQHFGDGTRLSIL.

The chain has TRBV6-5 and TRBJ2-7; D gene unclear. The germline V and J ends were trimmed by 2 bases and 2 bases, with 10 bases remaining between them. This CDR3 comprises 14 residues. In germline, CDR1 is MNHEY, CDR2 SVGAGI. CDR3 sequence: CASSYGLETYEQYF. DNA for the CDR3: TGTGCCAGCAGTTACGGTCTAGAAACCTACGAGCAGTACTTC.

The gene calls are TRBV30 and TRBJ2-7, with 8 nucleotides matching TRBD2. The V gene end was trimmed by 3 bases and the J gene end by 4 bases; junction bases not matched to a gene: 8. The CDR3 loop spans 14 amino acids. Germline CDR1 is GTSNPN and CDR2 is SVGIG (reference sequence). The CDR3 nucleotides read TGTGCCTGGAGCTTAGGGAAGCGGGGGTACGAGCAGTACTTC. Its protein product is CAWSLGKRGYEQYF.

Only one count was recorded for this clone. This chain uses TRBV6-5 with TRBJ1-2; no clear D gene. CDR3 length: 10 residues. Trimming pared 6 bases from V and 8 bases from J, leaving 7 bases between. Per the germline V gene, CDR1 is MNHEY and CDR2 is SVGAGI. The CDR3 coding sequence is TGTGCCAGCAGATTTGGCGGCTACACCTTC. It yields the protein CASRFGGYTF.

This chain links TRBV7-3 with TRBJ2-1; 10 bases are shared with TRBD2. Trimming took 2 bases from V and 9 from J; bases not matched to a gene: 7. The CDR3 runs to 15 residues. Germline V gene sequence: CDR1 SGHTA, CDR2 FQGTGA. The CDR3 loop is CASSLGTSVGAEQFF. The CDR3 coding sequence is TGTGCCAGCAGCTTAGGGACTAGCGTTGGCGCTGAGCAGTTCTTC. The whole variable domain, remainder taken from reference TRBV7-3 and TRBJ2-1, is GAGVSQTPSNKVTEKGKYVELRCDPISGHTALYWYRQSLGQGPEFLIYFQGTGAADDSGLPNDRFFAVRPEGSVSTLKIQRTERGDSAVYLCASSLGTSVGAEQFFGPGTRLTVL.

The V call is TRBV27, the J call TRBJ2-7; 11 bases are shared with TRBD1. This CDR3 has 16 residues. Germline lookup yields CDR1 MNHEY and CDR2 SMNVEV (reference sequence). Unmatched junction bases numbered 4, after V lost 0 bases and J lost 3 bases. The CDR3 loop reads CASSLSYGTGGYEQYF. DNA for the CDR3: TGTGCCAGCAGTTTATCCTACGGGACAGGGGGCTACGAGCAGTACTTC.

The V gene is TRBV3-1 (or the pseudogene TRBV3-2), the J gene TRBJ1-3, with 9 positions matching TRBD1. The J segment lost 4 bases and the V segment lost 4 bases, leaving 2 bases of the junction unmatched. Germline assignment: CDR1 LGHDT and CDR2 YNNKEL (reference sequence). This CDR3 is 14 amino acids long. CDR3: CASSRQGEGNTIYF. The DNA of the CDR3 is TGTGCCAGCAGCCGACAGGGGGAAGGAAACACCATATATTTT.

This clone was seen a handful of times. The chain couples TRBV9 to TRBJ1-1, with TRBD1 identical over 7 bases. This CDR3 spans 13 amino acids. Germline V gene sequence: CDR1 SGDLS, CDR2 YYNGEE. J gave up 9 bases and V 5 bases, and 10 bases lay outside the gene matches. This CDR3 is CASSSPGQVKAFF. The CDR3 DNA reads as TGTGCCAGCAGTTCACCCGGACAGGTTAAAGCTTTCTTT.

V usage is TRBV5-1 and J usage is TRBJ2-4; 7 nucleotides align to TRBD1. In germline, CDR1 is SGHRS, CDR2 YFSETQ. V lost 0 bases to trimming and J lost 0 bases; unmatched junction nucleotides: 6. The CDR3 is 17 residues long. The CDR3, as DNA: TGCGCCAGCAGCTTGGGGGACAGCTTACTAGCCAAAAACATTCAGTACTTC. It specifies CASSLGDSLLAKNIQYF. The variable domain in full, with the rest retrieved from reference TRBV5-1 and TRBJ2-4, is KAGVTQTPRYLIKTRGQQVTLSCSPISGHRSVSWYQQTPGQGLQFLFEYFSETQRNKGNFPGRFSGRQFSNSRSEMNVSTLELGDSALYLCASSLGDSLLAKNIQYFGAGTRLSVL.

This clone has only one observation. The chain employs TRBV18 and TRBJ1-5, with a tentative D call TRBD1 (6 bases). CDR1 is KGHSH and CDR2 is LQKENI in the germline V gene. The CDR3 consists of 13 residues. Trimming removed 3 bases at V and 9 bases at J, with 12 bases between. This CDR3 reads CASSPTRGGPQHF. The CDR3 DNA follows: TGTGCCAGCTCACCGACGAGAGGGGGGCCCCAGCATTTT.

This clone came up once. The chain couples TRBV28 to TRBJ2-3; 7 bases match TRBD2. In germline, CDR1 is MDHEN, CDR2 SYDVKM. There are 17 residues in the CDR3. The trim removed 5 bases at V and 0 bases at J, leaving 11 bases unmatched. The CDR3 sequence: CASSAPTSLISTDTQYF. The CDR3 region has the DNA TGTGCCAGCAGTGCCCCGACTAGCCTTATAAGCACAGATACGCAGTATTTT.

V usage is TRBV7-2 and J usage is TRBJ2-7, with D tentatively TRBD1 (6 bases). The germline V and J ends were trimmed by 2 bases and 6 bases, with 14 bases remaining between them. The CDR3 sequence is 14 residues long. The germline CDR1 and CDR2 sequences are SGHTA and FQGNSA. CDR3 nucleotides: TGTGCCAGCAGCTTATATAAGACAGGTTTCGAGCAGTACTTC. Translation gives CASSLYKTGFEQYF. The full variable domain, completed using reference TRBV7-2 and TRBJ2-7, is GAGVSQSPSNKVTEKGKDVELRCDPISGHTALYWYRQSLGQGLEFLIYFQGNSAPDKSGLPSDRFSAERTGGSVSTLTIQRTQQEDSAVYLCASSLYKTGFEQYFGPGTRLTVT.

The chain is built from TRBV7-9 and TRBJ2-1, with TRBD2 as a possible D gene (6 bases). Germline assignment: CDR1 SEHNR and CDR2 FQNEAQ (reference sequence). V was pared by 5 bases and J by 7 bases, with 15 bases between. The CDR3 is 14 residues long. CDR3 residues: CASSPSWSGNEQFF. CDR3 bases: TGTGCCAGCAGCCCTAGCTGGAGCGGGAATGAGCAGTTCTTC.

The chain couples TRBV9 to TRBJ2-3; possibly TRBD2 for D (5 bases). Germline V CDR1 and CDR2: SGDLS, YYNGEE. Trimming shortened V by 1 base and J by 2 bases, and 14 bases separated the two germline ends. The CDR3 contains 16 residues. The CDR3 sequence: CASSVRGLRSTDTQYF. DNA of the CDR3: TGTGCCAGCAGCGTAAGAGGACTCCGCTCCACAGATACGCAGTATTTT.

This clone showed up just once. The chain carries TRBV5-4 and TRBJ2-3; D may be TRBD2 (6 bases). This CDR3 region has 16 residues. Germline-derived CDR1 and CDR2 are SGHNT and YYREEE (reference sequence). V was clipped by 4 bases and J by 0 bases, with 15 bases between them. CDR3 in amino acids: CASSLPGGYSTDTQYF. CDR3 coding DNA: TGTGCCAGCAGCCTGCCCGGGGGATATAGCACAGATACGCAGTATTTT.

This clone occurred once. The genes are TRBV3-1 (or the pseudogene TRBV3-2) and TRBJ1-3, with D maybe TRBD1 (6 bases). Trimming shortened V by 2 bases and J by 1 base, and 12 bases separated the two germline ends. Germline V gene lookup returns CDR1 LGHDT and CDR2 YNNKEL (reference sequence). This CDR3 spans 16 amino acids. CDR3 sequence: CASSQSPQGSGNTIYF. CDR3 coding DNA: TGTGCCAGCAGCCAATCCCCACAGGGATCTGGAAACACCATATATTTT.

This sequence joins TRBV5-4 and TRBJ2-1; 9 bases are a match to TRBD2. Trimming at V came to 0 bases and at J to 5 bases, leaving 0 bases not matched to a gene. The germline V gene encodes CDR1 SGHNT and CDR2 YYREEE (reference sequence). The CDR3 runs 14 residues. CDR3 residues: CASSLGTSDNEQFF. The CDR3 DNA follows: TGTGCCAGCAGCTTGGGGACTAGCGACAATGAGCAGTTCTTC.

The CDR3 spells CASSDIVNTEAFF. The CDR3 DNA reads as TGTGCCAGCAGTGATATCGTAAACACTGAAGCTTTCTTT. This sequence joins TRBV2 and TRBJ1-1; D ambiguous. The CDR3 runs to 13 residues. The germline V gene has CDR1 SNHLY and CDR2 FYNNEI. Trimming shortened V by 3 bases and J by 2 bases, and 7 bases separated the two germline ends.

The chain combines TRBV10-3 with TRBJ1-1; no firm D call. The CDR3 is 14 residues long. Germline assignment: CDR1 ENHRY and CDR2 SYGVKD. V lost 0 bases and J 6 bases, leaving 11 bases between the germline ends. The CDR3 DNA is TGTGCCATCAGTGAGTCGAAACAGTCTCCTGAAGCTTTCTTT. Translating it yields CAISESKQSPEAFF.

The chain recombines TRBV10-1 with TRBJ1-2; tentatively, D is TRBD1 (6 bases). The CDR3 is made up of 13 amino acids. The V end lost 0 bases, the J end lost 10 bases, and 12 bases lay between the germline ends. CDR1 and CDR2 from the germline V gene are WNHNN and SYGVQD (reference sequence). CDR3 sequence (DNA): TGCGCCAGCAGTGAGTCTCTGGGGGCCATCTACACCTTC. It translates to CASSESLGAIYTF.

V usage is TRBV29-1 and J usage is TRBJ2-1, with D maybe TRBD2 (6 bases). Looked up from germline, CDR1 is SQVTM and CDR2 is ANQGSEA. V lost 4 bases and J lost 2, with 15 bases in between. The CDR3 length is 15 residues. The CDR3 is CSVVVGLSTYNEQFF. The CDR3 bases are TGCAGCGTTGTGGTAGGACTAAGCACCTACAATGAGCAGTTCTTC.

This clone was counted only a few times. V usage is TRBV12-5 and J usage is TRBJ1-1; 8 nucleotides line up with TRBD1. In germline, CDR1 is LGHNT, CDR2 FRNRAP. This CDR3 contains 13 residues. V lost 1 base, J lost 11 bases, and 6 bases stayed unmatched. CDR3 loop: CASGLDNRGSAFF. CDR3 nucleotide sequence: TGTGCTAGTGGTTTGGACAACAGGGGGAGTGCTTTCTTT. The variable domain in full, completed from reference TRBV12-5 and TRBJ1-1, reads DARVTQTPRHKVTEMGQEVTMRCQPILGHNTVFWYRQTMMQGLELLAYFRNRAPLDDSGMPKDRFSAEMPDATLATLKIQPSEPRDSAVYFCASGLDNRGSAFFGQGTRLTVV.

The V and J genes are TRBV21-1 and TRBJ2-5; the table's D call, TRBD2, was not checked against the DNA. TRBV21-1 is a pseudogene. The CDR3 spans 16 residues. DNA for the CDR3: TGTGCCACCAGGTGCCCCGCGGGGTCCCTCCAAGAGACCCAGTACTTC. Translated, it gives CATRCPAGSLQETQYF.

This rearrangement joins TRBV4-1 to TRBJ1-4, with D perhaps matching TRBD1 (6 bases). The CDR3 is 15 amino acids. Germline assignment: CDR1 MGHRA and CDR2 YSYEKL. V was clipped by 5 bases and J by 7 bases, with 17 bases between them. CDR3 protein: CASSVYREIGEKLFF. The CDR3, as DNA: TGCGCCAGCAGCGTATACAGGGAAATAGGTGAAAAACTGTTTTTT.

In this sample, this clone turned up a few times. V and J are TRBV19 and TRBJ1-1; possible D gene TRBD1, 6 bases. Germline V lookup: CDR1 LNHDA, CDR2 SQIVND (reference sequence). The CDR3 length is 15 residues. V was shortened by 1 base and J by 4 bases, with 13 bases between the two germline ends. The CDR3 here is CASSIAGGGGTEAFF. CDR3 DNA sequence: TGTGCCAGTAGTATAGCCGGGGGCGGGGGCACTGAAGCTTTCTTT.